Each of the 21 T cell receptor beta chains below was sequenced from the same sample in a study of vaccination effects on CD4 cells after COVID-19. No antigen is known for these receptors. Sequencing in the ViraFEST assay came after antigen-specific CD4+ T cells had been expanded with viral peptide pools, which were used to stimulate PBMC. Cultured cells yielded isolated CD4+ T cells after 10 days. Two-dose vaccination with either BNT162b2 or mRNA-1273 was given to the participants. Only in-frame clones appear in the TCRdb table, and some are missing; sequencing was by immunoSEQ multiplex PCR. The data show more than 65,000 clones, roughly four fifths seen once. The source was CD4+ T cells from PBMCs cultured with HCoV-229E spike peptides, collected after COVID-19 vaccination. Every receptor here comes from a human donor who received a COVID-19 vaccine.

This chain joins TRBV7-2 and TRBJ2-2, with 9 bases lining up with TRBD1. Germline trimming cut 1 base from V and 3 bases from J; bases unmatched to any gene: 9. The germline V gene has CDR1 SGHTA and CDR2 FQGNSA. The CDR3 runs to 18 residues. Here the CDR3 DNA reads TGTGCCAGCAGCTTAGTTCCAACAGGGGGCACGTACACCGGGGAGCTGTTTTTT. It translates to CASSLVPTGGTYTGELFF.

This chain uses TRBV19 with TRBJ1-3; D gene unclear. Germline V gene data show CDR1 as LNHDA and CDR2 as SQIVND (reference sequence). CDR3 size: 15 residues. V lost 3 bases to trimming and J lost 0 bases, with 9 bases between them. The CDR3 loop is CASSITRSSGNTIYF. Here the CDR3 DNA reads TGTGCCAGTAGTATCACACGGAGCTCTGGAAACACCATATATTTT.

This chain links TRBV5-6 with TRBJ1-1, with 11 bases aligning to TRBD1. This CDR3 is 15 amino acids long. From germline, CDR1 is SGHDT and CDR2 YYEEEE. Losses at the gene ends were 0 bases for V and 5 bases for J; bases not matched to a gene: 3. The CDR3 sequence is CASSLGGQGGTEAFF. The CDR3 DNA follows: TGTGCCAGCAGCTTGGGGGGACAGGGGGGGACTGAAGCTTTCTTT.

This sequence joins TRBV6-5 and TRBJ1-2, with TRBD1 matching over 10 bases. V was pared by 8 bases and J by 8 bases, with 5 bases of the junction left unmatched. Per the germline V gene, CDR1 is MNHEY and CDR2 is SVGAGI. This CDR3 is built from 12 residues. The CDR3 nucleotides are TGTGCCAGCCGACAGGGGGCGTTGGGCTACACCTTC. Protein sequence: CASRQGALGYTF.

The chain uses TRBV24-1 and TRBJ1-2; TRBD1 is a possible D gene (5 bases). This CDR3 comprises 13 residues. The V gene lost 6 bases and the J gene lost 6 bases, with 13 bases spanning the gap. CDR1 KGHDR and CDR2 SFDVKD come from the germline V gene. This CDR3 reads CATSQGDLDGYTF. Written as DNA, the CDR3 is TGTGCCACCAGTCAAGGGGATCTGGATGGCTACACCTTC.

V usage is TRBV5-1 and J usage is TRBJ1-4; weak D call: TRBD1 (5 bases). This CDR3 is built from 14 residues. With 0 bases removed from V and 8 bases from J, the gap between germline ends came to 11 bases. Germline V CDR1 and CDR2: SGHRS, YFSETQ. The CDR3 nucleotides are TGCGCCAGCAGCTTGGGGGGGGGACGAGAAAAACTGTTTTTT. As protein: CASSLGGGREKLFF.

The chain employs TRBV19 and TRBJ1-5; weak D call: TRBD1 (5 bases). The germline V gene encodes CDR1 LNHDA and CDR2 SQIVND (reference sequence). CDR3 size: 14 residues. Trimming took 5 bases from V and 2 from J, leaving 10 bases between them. As DNA, the CDR3 is TGTGCCAGTAGTGGGACGGGGGGCAATCAGCCCCAGCATTTT. Translating it yields CASSGTGGNQPQHF.

In this sample, this clone turned up a few times. V is TRBV6-5 and J is TRBJ2-7, with 7 bases lining up with TRBD2. The CDR3 has 15 amino acids. Germline trimming cut 2 bases from V and 3 bases from J; bases unmatched to any gene: 7. CDR1 and CDR2 (germline): MNHEY, SVGAGI. DNA for the CDR3: TGTGCCAGCAGTTACGGGAGGGGAAGTGTCTACGAGCAGTACGTC. Translated, it gives CASSYGRGSVYEQYV.

This clone turned up a few times. This chain joins TRBV14 and TRBJ1-1; the D is unclear. CDR1 and CDR2 from the germline V gene are SGHDN and FVKESK. This CDR3 region has 17 residues. Trimming stripped 2 bases from V and 4 bases from J, with 20 bases between. The CDR3 coding sequence is TGTGCCAGCAGCCAACCTCCCGGAGTTGTAGCAGGCACTGAAGCTTTCTTT. It translates to CASSQPPGVVAGTEAFF.

V usage is TRBV30 and J usage is TRBJ1-4; D gene unclear. V gave up 3 bases and J gave up 3 bases, with 11 bases separating them. Germline CDR1 reads GTSNPN; CDR2 reads SVGIG (reference sequence). This CDR3 comprises 14 residues. The CDR3: CAWSHLSANEKLFF. CDR3 nucleotides: TGTGCCTGGAGCCATTTGTCGGCTAATGAAAAACTGTTTTTT. The full variable domain, its missing parts supplied by reference TRBV30 and TRBJ1-4, is SQTIHQWPATLVQPVGSPLSLECTVEGTSNPNLYWYRQAAGRGLQLLFYSVGIGQISSEVPQNLSASRPQDRQFILSSKKLLLSDSGFYLCAWSHLSANEKLFFGSGTQLSVL.

A few counts support this clone. The rearrangement uses TRBV7-2 and TRBJ2-1; 7 bases fit TRBD2. Germline-derived CDR1 and CDR2 are SGHTA and FQGNSA. The CDR3 consists of 17 residues. The junction had 11 bases not matched to a gene; V was cut back by 2 bases and J by 4 bases. This chain's CDR3 is CASSLYGSGTRYNEQFF. In DNA form, the CDR3 reads TGTGCCAGCAGCTTATACGGGAGCGGGACTCGATACAATGAGCAGTTCTTC.

This chain joins TRBV19 and TRBJ1-2, with TRBD1 matching over 7 bases. This CDR3 contains 14 residues. Trimming took 7 bases from V and 4 from J; bases not matched to a gene: 9. Germline V CDR1 and CDR2: LNHDA, SQIVND (reference sequence). The CDR3 spells CASKMHRGSYGYTF. CDR3 nucleotide sequence: TGTGCCAGTAAGATGCACAGGGGTTCCTATGGCTACACCTTC.

As DNA, the CDR3 is TGTGCCAGTAGGGTCCGGGACGAAGAGACCCAGTACTTC. It is translated as CASRVRDEETQYF. V gene TRBV19 combines with J gene TRBJ2-5; D might be TRBD1 or TRBD2, each matching 5 bases. From germline, CDR1 is LNHDA and CDR2 SQIVND (reference sequence). Deletions cut 6 bases from V and 3 bases from J, with 11 bases between. The CDR3 contains 13 residues.

V usage is TRBV18 and J usage is TRBJ2-3, with 8 bases identical to TRBD1. The J segment lost 4 bases and the V segment lost 6 bases, leaving 6 bases of the junction unmatched. The CDR3 loop spans 14 amino acids. CDR1 and CDR2 from the germline V gene are KGHSH and LQKENI. The CDR3 region is CASSLTGAPDTQYF. In DNA form, the CDR3 reads TGTGCCAGCTCCCTGACAGGGGCGCCAGATACGCAGTATTTT.

The chain joins TRBV18 to TRBJ1-1; 10 bases fit TRBD1. The CDR3 is 14 residues long. J was trimmed by 3 bases and V by 6 bases; bases with no gene match: 4. Germline V gives CDR1 KGHSH, CDR2 LQKENI. The CDR3 spells CASSPDRGHTEAFF. The CDR3 DNA sequence: TGTGCCAGCTCCCCTGACAGGGGGCACACTGAAGCTTTCTTT.

The J gene is TRBJ2-5, the V gene TRBV2; 16 positions match TRBD2. CDR1 is SNHLY and CDR2 is FYNNEI in the germline V gene. Trimming removed 6 bases from V and 4 bases from J; junction bases left unmatched: 2. This CDR3 spans 15 amino acids. The CDR3: CASRGLAGGTETQYF. CDR3 bases: TGTGCCAGCAGGGGACTAGCGGGGGGGACAGAGACCCAGTACTTC.

The genes are TRBV19 and TRBJ2-2; a weak D match, TRBD1 (5 bases). Germline CDR1 and CDR2: LNHDA and SQIVND (reference sequence). Trimming removed 8 bases from V and 4 bases from J, with 14 bases in between. There are 14 residues in the CDR3. Here the CDR3 DNA reads TGTGCCAGTCGGACAATGGGTAGCACCGGGGAGCTGTTTTTT. It encodes CASRTMGSTGELFF.

The J gene is TRBJ2-1, the V gene TRBV7-2; the D gene is possibly TRBD2 (6 bases). Between the trimmed V and J ends, which lost 1 base and 7 bases, there was a span of 17 bases. There are 16 residues in the CDR3. The germline V gene has CDR1 SGHTA and CDR2 FQGNSA. The DNA for the CDR3 is TGTGCCAGCAGCTTAGGTCGGCCTAGCGTCCGGAATGAGCAGTTCTTC. It is translated as CASSLGRPSVRNEQFF.

The chain is built from TRBV11-2 and TRBJ2-7; D is ambiguous. Between the trimmed V and J ends, which lost 1 base and 4 bases, there was a span of 8 bases. The germline V gene has CDR1 SGHAT and CDR2 FQNNGV. This CDR3 contains 13 residues. CDR3 sequence reads: CASSLGQNYEQYV. The CDR3 nucleotides are TGTGCCAGCAGCTTAGGTCAGAATTACGAGCAGTACGTC.

A few counts support this clone. The gene calls are TRBV6-5 and TRBJ1-1, with a tentative D call TRBD1 (5 bases). In germline, CDR1 is MNHEY, CDR2 SVGAGI. The CDR3 totals 13 residues. The V end lost 6 bases, the J end lost 3 bases, and 11 bases lay between the germline ends. Here the CDR3 DNA reads TGTGCCAGCAGGACAGACTCTTACACTGAAGCTTTCTTT. Protein product: CASRTDSYTEAFF.

This sequence joins TRBV28 and TRBJ1-4, with 7 bases matching TRBD1. Germline assignment: CDR1 MDHEN and CDR2 SYDVKM. The junction had 2 bases not matched to a gene; V was cut back by 6 bases and J by 7 bases. The length of the CDR3 is 12 residues. DNA for the CDR3: TGTGCCAGCAGACAGGGGTTTGAAAAACTGTTTTTT. Translation: CASRQGFEKLFF.